Below, one T cell receptor beta chain is given with its context. Authors' methods: The authors estimated nucleated cell counts from reference gene primer amplification. Only in-frame clones appear in the TCRdb table, and some are missing; sequencing was by immunoSEQ multiplex PCR. Clone size and V and J calls were adopted from that table, with D and trimming inferred from the DNA. The data contain 25,000 to 35,000 clones, 85% of them singletons. The data were obtained in a study of blood T cell repertoires in COVID-19. Study-wide background: Both acute and convalescent COVID-19 samples were obtained from the United States, Italy and Spain. Sources were T cells, B-cell-depleted T cells, or PBMCs; the material itself was cDNA or gDNA.

Trimming took off 0 bases at V and 0 bases at J, with 12 bases between the two ends. Germline V gene data show CDR1 as SGHTA and CDR2 as FQGNSA. The CDR3 runs to 17 residues. The sample taken for sequencing was peripheral blood. The rearrangement joins TRBV7-2 to TRBJ1-3, with a tentative D call TRBD1 (6 bases). This receptor was obtained from a human donor in a cohort sampled during active COVID-19. The CDR3 nucleotides are TGTGCCAGCAGCTTAGCTTTTGACAGGATCTCTGGAAACACCATATATTTT. Translated: CASSLAFDRISGNTIYF.